This TCR beta chain stems from a study of blood T cells in healthy people across ages. Study findings and constraints: Per million T cells, the diversity of TCR beta decreased roughly linearly as age advanced.

This clonotype has more than one count but fewer than ten. Its antigen remains unknown. The authors ran a second PCR of 7 to 11 cycles using a sample-barcoded 5' primer and a J-beta primer mix. TCRdb used MiXCR to reprocess the 5' RACE reads, holding one entry per CDR3 protein. Of about 1,400,000 distinct CDR3 sequences in the sample, about 40% were seen once. Germline V gene data show CDR1 as MNHEY and CDR2 as SVGAGI. The V end was cut by 6 bases, the J end by 0 bases, with 16 bases between. The CDR3 covers 16 residues. This TCR was recovered from a woman between 18 and 30 years old in good health. The material sequenced was blood. The rearrangement links TRBV6-5 to TRBJ2-3; no clear D gene. CDR3 nucleotides: TGTGCCAGCAGATCCTACTGGGGAACTAGCACAGATACGCAGTATTTT. Amino acid sequence: CASRSYWGTSTDTQYF.